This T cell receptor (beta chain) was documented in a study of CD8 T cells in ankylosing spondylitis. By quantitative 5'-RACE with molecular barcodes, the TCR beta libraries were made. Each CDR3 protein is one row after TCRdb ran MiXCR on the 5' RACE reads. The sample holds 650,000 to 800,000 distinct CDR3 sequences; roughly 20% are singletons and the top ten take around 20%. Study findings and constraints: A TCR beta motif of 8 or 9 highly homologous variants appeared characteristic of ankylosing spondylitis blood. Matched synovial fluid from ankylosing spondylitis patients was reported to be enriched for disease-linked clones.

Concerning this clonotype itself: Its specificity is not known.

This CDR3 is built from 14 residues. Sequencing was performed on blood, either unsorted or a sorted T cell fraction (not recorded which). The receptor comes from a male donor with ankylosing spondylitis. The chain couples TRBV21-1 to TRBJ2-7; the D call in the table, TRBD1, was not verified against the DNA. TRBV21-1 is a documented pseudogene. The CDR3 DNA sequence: TGTGCCAGCAGCAATTACAGGGTCCCCTACGAGCAGTACTTC. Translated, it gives CASSNYRVPYEQYF.